The rows below give T cell receptor beta chains drawn from one sample of a study of blood T cell repertoires in COVID-19. Assay: immunoSEQ multiplex PCR; the TCRdb copy retains only in-frame clones and omits some. Of 65,000 to 85,000 clones in the sample, 89% were seen once. Sample: peripheral blood. All receptors derive from a man in his fifties or sixties with active COVID-19. Each CDR3 is given with its conserved first and last residue. Each record gives: CDR3 DNA, CDR3 protein, V gene, J gene, D gene, clone size. D genes are given only for firm matches. Only part of the rows carry a size: once, few, many, or a class if the clone is expanded.

cdr3_nt: TGCGCCAGCAGCTCGGGAGGACAGGGAACTGAAGCTTTCTTT; cdr3_aa: CASSSGGQGTEAFF; v_call: TRBV5-1; j_call: TRBJ1-1; d_call: TRBD1; clone_size: NA
cdr3_nt: TGTGCCAGCAGCTTGGCCCGGGACAGAGAGACCCAGTACTTC; cdr3_aa: CASSLARDRETQYF; v_call: TRBV5-4; j_call: TRBJ2-5; d_call: TRBD1; clone_size: NA
cdr3_nt: TGTGCCAGCCAGTATGAGAGCAGGGCCCAGCATTTT; cdr3_aa: CASQYESRAQHF; v_call: TRBV12-3/TRBV12-4; j_call: TRBJ1-5; d_call: NA; clone_size: once
cdr3_nt: TGTGCCAGCAGACGGACTAGCGGGAGCACAGATACGCAGTATTTT; cdr3_aa: CASRRTSGSTDTQYF; v_call: TRBV7-2; j_call: TRBJ2-3; d_call: TRBD2; clone_size: NA
cdr3_nt: TGTGCCAGCAGCTTAGAACAGTCCTACGAGCAGTACTTC; cdr3_aa: CASSLEQSYEQYF; v_call: TRBV7-7; j_call: TRBJ2-7; d_call: NA; clone_size: NA
cdr3_nt: TGTGCCTGGACCCAGGGTAACACTGAAGCTTTCTTT; cdr3_aa: CAWTQGNTEAFF; v_call: TRBV30; j_call: TRBJ1-1; d_call: NA; clone_size: NA
cdr3_nt: TGTGCCAGCAGCTCCCCGGGACAGCCGGCGGAGACCCAGTACTTC; cdr3_aa: CASSSPGQPAETQYF; v_call: TRBV5-4; j_call: TRBJ2-5; d_call: TRBD1; clone_size: NA
cdr3_nt: TGCGCCAGCAGCAGGGGGCGGAACACTGAAGCTTTCTTT; cdr3_aa: CASSRGRNTEAFF; v_call: TRBV5-1; j_call: TRBJ1-1; d_call: TRBD1; clone_size: NA
cdr3_nt: TGCGCCAGCAGCCCCGACAGGCCTAACACTGAAGCTTTCTTT; cdr3_aa: CASSPDRPNTEAFF; v_call: TRBV5-1; j_call: TRBJ1-1; d_call: NA; clone_size: NA
cdr3_nt: TGTGCCAGCGCAGGGACTAATGAAAAACTGTTTTTT; cdr3_aa: CASAGTNEKLFF; v_call: TRBV7-9; j_call: TRBJ1-4; d_call: NA; clone_size: NA
cdr3_nt: TGTGCCAGCAGTGTCCCAGGGGGCGCGGGTGGCTACACCTTC; cdr3_aa: CASSVPGGAGGYTF; v_call: TRBV27; j_call: TRBJ1-2; d_call: TRBD1; clone_size: NA
cdr3_nt: TGTGCCAGTAGTGCGCTGGGGACTTCGAACACCGGGGAGCTGTTTTTT; cdr3_aa: CASSALGTSNTGELFF; v_call: TRBV19; j_call: TRBJ2-2; d_call: NA; clone_size: NA
cdr3_nt: TGCGCCAGCAGCTTGAATGGACGGCCGGGGAGGTATGGCTACACCTTC; cdr3_aa: CASSLNGRPGRYGYTF; v_call: TRBV5-1; j_call: TRBJ1-2; d_call: NA; clone_size: NA
cdr3_nt: TGTGCCAGCAGTGAGGGAAGAGGGACCGGGGAGCTGTTTTTT; cdr3_aa: CASSEGRGTGELFF; v_call: TRBV6-4; j_call: TRBJ2-2; d_call: NA; clone_size: NA
cdr3_nt: TGTGCCAGCAGTTTCCGGGCAGGGCCGTACGAGCAGTACTTC; cdr3_aa: CASSFRAGPYEQYF; v_call: TRBV27; j_call: TRBJ2-7; d_call: NA; clone_size: NA
cdr3_nt: TGTGCCAGCAGCCGGACTAGCGGGAGCACTTACGAGCAGTACTTC; cdr3_aa: CASSRTSGSTYEQYF; v_call: TRBV9; j_call: TRBJ2-7; d_call: TRBD2; clone_size: NA
cdr3_nt: TGTGCCAGCTCACCAGGGGTAGCGGGGATCCACGAGCAGTACTTC; cdr3_aa: CASSPGVAGIHEQYF; v_call: TRBV18; j_call: TRBJ2-7; d_call: TRBD2; clone_size: NA